What follows is one TCR beta chain and its context. Using immunoSEQ multiplex PCR, the repertoire was profiled, and TCRdb retains in-frame clones only, with some absent. This sample has about 110,000 clones, with 87% found just once. This entry comes from a study of T cell responses to AZD1222 COVID-19 vaccine. The CDR3 spans 14 residues. With 4 bases removed from V and 1 base from J, the gap between germline ends came to 11 bases. The germline gives CDR1 SGDLS, CDR2 YYNGEE. The receptor was derived from an adult in good health. The sample in question was peripheral blood, obtained on day 0 of AZD1222 vaccination. This chain joins TRBV9 and TRBJ1-1; D remains ambiguous. CDR3 protein: CASSPRAGNTEAFF. The CDR3 DNA reads as TGTGCCAGCAGCCCGCGAGCGGGGAACACTGAAGCTTTCTTT.